A single sample is the source of the 10 T cell receptor beta chains below, sequenced in a study of T and B cells in COVID-19 patients. BIOMED2 TRB-A/B primer pools were used in multiplex TRB PCR. TCRdb reprocessed the multiplex PCR reads with MiXCR, giving one entry per CDR3 protein. This sample yields about 1,400 distinct CDR3 sequences, of which 20% to 30% are seen a single time; 45% to 65% belongs to the top ten. TRB was amplified from about 250-500 ng of blood genomic DNA. The specimen was blood. The receptors here all came from a human donor with active COVID-19.

This clonotype has at least ten counts. This rearrangement joins TRBV24-1 to TRBJ1-5; D is unresolved. In germline, CDR1 is KGHDR, CDR2 SFDVKD. The CDR3 loop spans 14 amino acids. V was clipped by 4 bases and J by 0 bases, with 6 bases between them. CDR3 sequence reads: CATSEGNSNQPQHF. DNA for the CDR3: TGTGCCACCAGTGAGGGGAATAGCAATCAGCCCCAGCATTTT.

This clonotype turned up a few times. J is TRBJ2-7 and V is TRBV6-5; D is ambiguous. V lost 2 bases and J lost 2, with 13 bases in between. The CDR3 totals 15 residues. Per germline, CDR1 MNHEY and CDR2 SVGAGI. CDR3 nucleotide sequence: TGTGCCAGCAGTTACCTCGAGATAGAAACCTACGAGCAGTACTTC. Residues: CASSYLEIETYEQYF.

This clonotype counts as medium-sized. J is TRBJ2-5 and V is TRBV12-3 or TRBV12-4; D tentatively fits TRBD1 or TRBD2 (5 bases each). V gave up 2 bases and J gave up 4 bases, with 14 bases separating them. This CDR3 spans 15 amino acids. In nucleotides, the CDR3 is TGTGCCAGCAGTTTACCCGGGGACCCTTCAGAGACCCAGTACTTC. Encoded protein: CASSLPGDPSETQYF.

For this clonotype: One base away lies a much larger clone, so this may be a sequencing read error. The chain joins TRBV18 to TRBJ2-7, with D perhaps TRBD1 (6 bases). This CDR3 has 13 residues. Per germline, CDR1 KGHSH and CDR2 LQKENI. CDR3 sequence: CASSTGTFYKQYF. In DNA, the CDR3 is TGTGCCAGCTCAACCGGGACATTCTACAAGCAGTACTTC.

This clonotype was seen a handful of times. The chain is built from TRBV20-1 and TRBJ2-5; TRBD2 matches 15 bases. CDR1 is DFQATT and CDR2 is SNEGSKA in the germline V gene (reference sequence). V lost 5 bases to trimming and J lost 3 bases; unmatched junction nucleotides: 13. This CDR3 has 18 residues. This chain's CDR3 is CSADYPGLAGGLKETQYF. CDR3 DNA sequence: TGCAGTGCTGACTACCCGGGACTAGCGGGGGGCCTTAAAGAGACCCAGTACTTC.

The chain has TRBV19 and TRBJ2-3; D is possibly TRBD1 or TRBD2 (5 bases each). The CDR3 consists of 13 residues. Trimming shortened V by 7 bases and J by 3 bases, and 11 bases separated the two germline ends. The germline V gene has CDR1 LNHDA and CDR2 SQIVND (reference sequence). The CDR3 protein is CASTPGRTDTQYF. CDR3 bases: TGTGCCAGTACCCCGGGGCGGACAGATACGCAGTATTTT.

This clonotype is medium-sized (0.01 to 0.1%). V gene TRBV6-2 or TRBV6-3 combines with J gene TRBJ2-7; a possible D gene is TRBD2 (5 bases). Germline loops: CDR1 MNHEY, CDR2 SVGEGT. This CDR3 has 16 residues. V shed 0 bases and J shed 0 bases, with 12 bases lying between them. The CDR3 DNA reads as TGTGCCAGCAGTTACTCAGCAGCGGTGGGCTCCTACGAGCAGTACTTC. As protein: CASSYSAAVGSYEQYF.

Notes on this clonotype: Since no conserved phenylalanine or tryptophan closes the CDR3, a read error is the likely cause. No DNA is shown, since the ends of the CDR3 on it are uncertain; the CDR3 is the one TCRdb lists. The CDR3 loop is CSGGRLAAKEQVV. The V gene is TRBV29-1, the J gene TRBJ2-1; the table calls TRBD2, which could not be checked here. CDR1 and CDR2 from the germline V gene are SQVTM and ANQGSEA. The CDR3 has 13 residues if both end residues are counted.

Within the sample, this clonotype is medium-sized. The chain couples TRBV11-2 to TRBJ2-2; unclear D gene. The germline V and J ends were trimmed by 5 bases and 8 bases, with 12 bases remaining between them. Germline loops: CDR1 SGHAT, CDR2 FQNNGV. The CDR3 consists of 13 residues. The CDR3 region is CASSPNLVGELFF. CDR3 sequence (DNA): TGTGCCAGCAGCCCCAACTTAGTAGGGGAGCTGTTTTTT.

The chain is built from TRBV5-1 and TRBJ1-1, with 9 bases fitting TRBD1. CDR1 SGHRS and CDR2 YFSETQ come from the germline V gene. This CDR3 comprises 15 residues. Trimming at V came to 4 bases and at J to 4 bases, leaving 8 bases not matched to a gene. The DNA for the CDR3 is TGCGCCAGCAGCCCCCGACAGGGGGTCGTCACTGAAGCTTTCTTT. As protein: CASSPRQGVVTEAFF.